The rows below give T cell receptor beta chains drawn from one sample of a study of post-analysis software for immune sequencing data. In TCRdb, the PCR reads were re-called with MiXCR into one record per CDR3 protein. The sample carries fewer than 850,000 distinct CDR3 sequences, 46% recorded once. The sample was blood. The source is a girl between 10 and 17 years old with multiple sclerosis. The CDR3 runs from the conserved cysteine through the conserved F or W. The D gene is left open where the match is weak. Clone size is stated in some rows and not others, as once, few, many or a class when expanded.

d_call,j_call,v_call,clone_size,cdr3_nt,cdr3_aa
NA,TRBJ2-1,TRBV24-1,NA,TGTGCCACCAGTGACCCAGGGCCCCCCTACAATGAGCAGTTCTTC,CATSDPGPPYNEQFF
NA,TRBJ1-2,TRBV9,NA,TGTGCCAGCAGCGCTGGGTCCCGGGACTATGGCTACACCTTC,CASSAGSRDYGYTF
NA,TRBJ1-2,TRBV12-3/TRBV12-4,few,TGTGCCAGCAGTTTAGCGAGCTATGGCTACACCTTC,CASSLASYGYTF
NA,TRBJ2-6,TRBV9,NA,TGTACCAGCAGCGTAGAGGGTGGCGGCTCTGGGGCCAACGTCCTGACTTTC,CTSSVEGGGSGANVLTF
NA,TRBJ2-5,TRBV7-2,NA,TGTGCCTCAGGGGGGGGCTGGGAGACCCAGTACTTC,CASGGGWETQYF
TRBD2,TRBJ2-7,TRBV10-3,few,TGTGCCATCAGATCGGGACTAGCGGGAGGCGACGAGCAGTACTTC,CAIRSGLAGGDEQYF
TRBD2,TRBJ2-3,TRBV14,NA,TGTGCCAGTAGCCAGGCACTAGCGGGAACAGGTACGCAGTATTTT,CASSQALAGTGTQYF
NA,TRBJ2-1,TRBV29-1,few,TGCAGCGTTCCACAGAACAATGAGCAGTTCTTC,CSVPQNNEQFF
TRBD2,TRBJ2-7,TRBV4-1,few,TGCGCCAGCAGCCAATCTTCTAGCGGAGCCCCCGGTGAGCAGTACTTC,CASSQSSSGAPGEQYF
NA,TRBJ2-3,TRBV7-9,NA,TGTGCCAGCCCCCCACCAGGGGTGAGGGCAGATACGCAGTATTTT,CASPPPGVRADTQYF
NA,TRBJ2-3,TRBV30,few,TGTGCCTGCCCATTGAACTGGGCGGGCACAGATACGCAGTATTTT,CACPLNWAGTDTQYF
NA,TRBJ2-5,TRBV7-2,NA,TGTGCCAGCAGCGTCAATTGGCAAGGCAATGAGCAGTACTTC,CASSVNWQGNEQYF
NA,TRBJ1-5,TRBV20-1,few,TGCAGTGCTACACCCCCTGGGCAGCCCCAGCATTTT,CSATPPGQPQHF
NA,TRBJ2-3,TRBV5-1,few,TGCGCCAGCAGCTTGGTGGGGACTGAGGGAGATACGCAGTATTTT,CASSLVGTEGDTQYF
TRBD1,TRBJ2-5,TRBV13,NA,TGTGCCTGCAGCTTTTCGACAGGGTTGGAGACCCAGTACTTC,CACSFSTGLETQYF
NA,TRBJ2-5,TRBV10-3,NA,TGTGCCATCAGTGAGGGGCCCGCCGTGGGCGAAGAGACCCAGTACTTC,CAISEGPAVGEETQYF
NA,TRBJ1-1,TRBV29-1,NA,TGCAGCGGGCAGGCAAAGGGGGAAGCTTTCTTT,CSGQAKGEAFF
NA,TRBJ2-1,TRBV15,NA,TGTGCCACCAAGAGGGCCCACTACAATGAGCAGTTCTTC,CATKRAHYNEQFF
NA,TRBJ2-7,TRBV7-9,NA,TGTGCCAGCAGCCTCCATGACCCCTACGAGCAGTACTTC,CASSLHDPYEQYF
NA,TRBJ2-5,TRBV15,NA,TGTGCCACCAGCGAAGGGCTGGAGACCCAGTACTTC,CATSEGLETQYF
TRBD2,TRBJ2-5,TRBV6-1,few,TGTGCCAGCAGTGAAATCAGCGGGAGGCAAGAGACCCAGTACTTC,CASSEISGRQETQYF
NA,TRBJ2-5,TRBV27,NA,TGTGCCAGCAGTCCCTTTGGAGGGGTCCCTCAAGAGACCCAGTACTTC,CASSPFGGVPQETQYF
TRBD1,TRBJ1-2,TRBV9,NA,TGTGCCAGCAGCCGGACTCCAGGGACAGGGACTAACTATGGCTACACCTTC,CASSRTPGTGTNYGYTF
NA,TRBJ2-6,TRBV12-3/TRBV12-4,NA,TGTGCCAGCAAGCGCTCTGGGGCCAACGTCCTGACTTTC,CASKRSGANVLTF
TRBD2,TRBJ2-3,TRBV9,NA,TGTGCCAGCAGCGGCGGACTAGCGGGGCCACGAGATACGCAGTATTTT,CASSGGLAGPRDTQYF
NA,TRBJ1-5,TRBV20-1,few,TGCAGTGCTAGACACCATCGACATCAGCCCCAGCATTTT,CSARHHRHQPQHF
TRBD2,TRBJ2-1,TRBV12-3/TRBV12-4,NA,TGTGCCAGCAGTTCACCTAGCGGGAGGGTCAATGAGCAGTTCTTC,CASSSPSGRVNEQFF
NA,TRBJ2-1,TRBV20-1,NA,TGCAGTGCTAGCGGCCTCATTCTCTCCTACAATGAGCAGTTCTTC,CSASGLILSYNEQFF
TRBD1,TRBJ1-5,TRBV27,NA,TGTGCCAGCAGTGACGGGACAGGGAGCAATCAGCCCCAGCATTTT,CASSDGTGSNQPQHF
NA,TRBJ1-2,TRBV7-9,NA,TGTGCCAGCAGCGGAGAGGAAGGAGGCTACACCTTC,CASSGEEGGYTF
NA,TRBJ2-3,TRBV20-1,few,TGCAGTGCCCCAGGGGATCGTCCGACAGATACGCAGTATTTT,CSAPGDRPTDTQYF
NA,TRBJ2-5,TRBV29-1,few,TGCAGCGTTGAGAGAGACCCAGGGACCCAGTACTTC,CSVERDPGTQYF
NA,TRBJ2-5,TRBV12-3/TRBV12-4,NA,TGTGCCAGCAGCTTCACTGCGGGGACACAAGAGACCCAGTACTTC,CASSFTAGTQETQYF
NA,TRBJ1-2,TRBV29-1,many,TGCAGCGTTGAGGGTCCGGGCGGCAACTATGGCTACACCTTC,CSVEGPGGNYGYTF
NA,TRBJ1-2,TRBV30,few,TGTGCCTGGAGTGTAGGGGAACATGGCTACACCTTC,CAWSVGEHGYTF
TRBD1,TRBJ2-1,TRBV20-1,NA,TGCAGTGCTAGAGATCGCCGGACAGGGTCACTACCTAATGAGCAGTTCTTC,CSARDRRTGSLPNEQFF
TRBD2,TRBJ2-7,TRBV20-1,NA,TGCAGTGCTAGAGTTGGAGGCGGGGGGGGTTCAACATACGAGCAGTACTTC,CSARVGGGGGSTYEQYF
NA,TRBJ2-1,TRBV29-1,NA,TGCAGCGTTTTGGACGGGAGAGGACCCGACAATGAGCAGTTCTTC,CSVLDGRGPDNEQFF
TRBD2,TRBJ2-4,TRBV7-2,NA,TGTGCCAGCAGCTTATCCGGGACTAGCGGGAGTCAAAACATTCAGTACTTC,CASSLSGTSGSQNIQYF
NA,TRBJ2-5,TRBV12-3/TRBV12-4,NA,TGTGCCAGCAGATCGGAAATGGAGACCCAGTACTTC,CASRSEMETQYF
TRBD1,TRBJ2-5,TRBV29-1,NA,TGCAGCGTAGCTCCCGGACAGGGGGGAGAGACCCAGTACTTC,CSVAPGQGGETQYF
NA,TRBJ2-7,TRBV18,NA,TGTGCCAGCTCACTCGACAGCGGTATGAGCTCCTACGAGCAGTACTTC,CASSLDSGMSSYEQYF
NA,TRBJ2-1,TRBV20-1,few,TGCAGTGCTAGAGCGGACGTTAGCCCCCTCAATGAGCAGTTCTTC,CSARADVSPLNEQFF
TRBD2,TRBJ2-1,TRBV7-8,few,TGTGCCAGCAGCGGAGCTCCTACTAGCGGAGACCTGAGGGAGCAGTTCTTC,CASSGAPTSGDLREQFF
NA,TRBJ1-2,TRBV12-5,few,TGTGCTAGTGGTTCAGCGGACAGCTATGGCTACACCTTC,CASGSADSYGYTF
NA,TRBJ1-2,TRBV5-1,few,TGCGCCGGCAGCTTGGGCAGGAACTATGGCTACACCTTC,CAGSLGRNYGYTF
NA,TRBJ1-4,TRBV7-9,NA,TGTGCCAGCAGTGCAAGGCAGTCTCTTAATGAAAAACTGTTTTTT,CASSARQSLNEKLFF
NA,TRBJ2-3,TRBV4-1,NA,TGCGCCAGCAGCCAAGAGGCCAGCAGCACAGATACGCAGTATTTT,CASSQEASSTDTQYF
NA,TRBJ2-5,TRBV11-2,NA,TGTGCCAGCAGCACATCGGGTGGCCAGTACTTC,CASSTSGGQYF
TRBD1,TRBJ1-2,TRBV5-1,few,TGCGCCAGCAGTTCCCACCCGGGACAGGGTGCTGGCTACACCTTC,CASSSHPGQGAGYTF
TRBD1,TRBJ1-2,TRBV20-1,NA,TGCAGTGCCCCCGGGACAGGGGTCGACTATGGCTACACCTTC,CSAPGTGVDYGYTF
TRBD1,TRBJ1-4,TRBV4-2,NA,TGTGCCAGCAGCTCAAATCCGGGACAGACTAATGAAAAACTGTTTTTT,CASSSNPGQTNEKLFF
NA,TRBJ2-4,TRBV12-3/TRBV12-4,NA,TGTGCCAGCAACGTCATGCCGGTGGCCAAAAACATTCAGTACTTC,CASNVMPVAKNIQYF
NA,TRBJ2-1,TRBV30,NA,TGTGCCTGGAGTCCTCTGGCTTCGGGGCAGTTCTTC,CAWSPLASGQFF
TRBD1,TRBJ2-4,TRBV12-3/TRBV12-4,NA,TGTGCCAGCAGTTTAGGGGACAGGGGGACCAAAAACATTCAGTACTTC,CASSLGDRGTKNIQYF
NA,TRBJ2-3,TRBV6-5,few,TGTGCCACCGACGAGACTAGGGGGGGCACAGATACGCAGTATTTT,CATDETRGGTDTQYF
NA,TRBJ1-2,TRBV5-6,NA,TGTGCCAGCAGCCCAATTCCTGCAGGGGTCGACTATGGCTACACCTTC,CASSPIPAGVDYGYTF
NA,TRBJ2-5,TRBV5-1,few,TGCGCCAGCAGCTTGGTTTCCAGTAGGGAGACCCAGTACTTC,CASSLVSSRETQYF
NA,TRBJ2-7,TRBV10-3,few,TGTGCCATCAGTTCGGGGAGTGACTACGAGCAGTACTTC,CAISSGSDYEQYF